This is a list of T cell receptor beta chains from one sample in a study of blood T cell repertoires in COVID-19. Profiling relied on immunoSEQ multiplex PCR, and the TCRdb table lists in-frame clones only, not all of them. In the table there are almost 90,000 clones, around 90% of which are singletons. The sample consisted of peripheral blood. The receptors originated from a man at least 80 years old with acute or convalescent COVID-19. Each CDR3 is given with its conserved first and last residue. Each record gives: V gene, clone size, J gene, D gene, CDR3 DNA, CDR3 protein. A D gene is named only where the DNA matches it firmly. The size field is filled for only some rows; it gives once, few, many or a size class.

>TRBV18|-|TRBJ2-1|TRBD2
TGTGCCAGCTCACCTCCGGGAGGGCCATTGGGTGAGCAGTTCTTC
CASSPPGGPLGEQFF
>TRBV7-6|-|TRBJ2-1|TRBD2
TGTGCCAGCAGCTTAGGACTAGCGGAGTACAATGAGCAGTTCTTC
CASSLGLAEYNEQFF
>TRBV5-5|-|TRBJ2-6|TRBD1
TGTGCCAGCAGCATCCCGACAGGGTCTGGGGCCAACGTCCTGACTTTC
CASSIPTGSGANVLTF
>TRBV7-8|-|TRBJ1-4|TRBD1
TGTGCCAGCAGCTTAGACAGGGGGAAGGAAAAACTGTTTTTT
CASSLDRGKEKLFF
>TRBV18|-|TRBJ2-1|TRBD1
TGTGCCAGCTCACGGGGGACAGGGTCGTCTAATGAGCAGTTCTTC
CASSRGTGSSNEQFF
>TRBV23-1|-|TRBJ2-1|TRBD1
TGCGCCAGCAGTCACCGGGACAGGGGGCGGAATGAGCAGTTCTTC
CASSHRDRGRNEQFF
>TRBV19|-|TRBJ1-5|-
TGTGCCAGTAGGCCACAGGGAAATTTCAATCAGCCCCAGCATTTT
CASRPQGNFNQPQHF
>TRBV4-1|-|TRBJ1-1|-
TGCGCCAGCAGCCAAGAAGACAGGTCAGGGCGAGCTTTCTTT
CASSQEDRSGRAFF
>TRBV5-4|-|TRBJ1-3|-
TGTGCCAGCAGCTTACAGGGAAGGTCTGGAAACACCATATATTTT
CASSLQGRSGNTIYF
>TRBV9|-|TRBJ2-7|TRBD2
TGTGCCAGCAGCCCTACCGCGCGGGGGGGCCCTGGTTACGAGCAGTACTTC
CASSPTARGGPGYEQYF
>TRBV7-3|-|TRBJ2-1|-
TGTGCCAGCAGCTTAGATCTCGGTCACAATGAGCAGTTCTTC
CASSLDLGHNEQFF
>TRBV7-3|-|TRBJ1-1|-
TGTGCCAGCAGCTCCTATGGGCCGGCCCCCAGGACTGAAGCTTTCTTT
CASSSYGPAPRTEAFF
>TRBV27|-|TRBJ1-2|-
TGTGCCAGCAGTTCTCTTACAGGAGCTAACTATGGCTACACCTTC
CASSSLTGANYGYTF
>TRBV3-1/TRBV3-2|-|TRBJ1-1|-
TGTGCCAGCACCCAAAGGGGGGGCAGCCGTCAGTCGTTAATGAACACTGAAGCTTTCTTT
CASTQRGGSRQSLMNTEAFF
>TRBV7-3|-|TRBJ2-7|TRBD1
TGTGCCAGCAGCTTAACGGGACAGGGGTCCTACGAGCAGTACTTC
CASSLTGQGSYEQYF
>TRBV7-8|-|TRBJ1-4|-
TGTGCCAGCAGTTACCGGACGGAGGTTGAAAAACTGTTTTTT
CASSYRTEVEKLFF
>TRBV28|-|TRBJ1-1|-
TGTGCCAGCAGTCCGTGGGGGGGGGCGGACACTGAAGCTTTCTTT
CASSPWGGADTEAFF
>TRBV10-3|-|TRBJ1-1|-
TGTGCCATCAGTGACTCTAACACTGAAGCTTTCTTT
CAISDSNTEAFF
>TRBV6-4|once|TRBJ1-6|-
TGTGCCAGCAGTAACACGAGGGATTCACCCCTCCACTTT
CASSNTRDSPLHF
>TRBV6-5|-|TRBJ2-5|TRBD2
TGTGCCAGCAGTTCCGGACTAGCAGGCGAGACCCAGTACTTC
CASSSGLAGETQYF
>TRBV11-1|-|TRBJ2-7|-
TGTGCCAGCAGCCCCGGGCAGGGGACCACCTACGAGCAGTACTTC
CASSPGQGTTYEQYF
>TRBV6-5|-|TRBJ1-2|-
TGTGCCAGCAGCTCCCCGGGCAGGGGTCACTATGGCTACACCTTC
CASSSPGRGHYGYTF
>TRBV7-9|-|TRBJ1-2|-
TGTGCCAGCAGCTCAGGGTACGGCTACACCTTC
CASSSGYGYTF
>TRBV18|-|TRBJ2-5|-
TGTGCCAGCTCATCCCTTAAAGAGACCCAGTACTTC
CASSSLKETQYF
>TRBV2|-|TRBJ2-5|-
TGTGCCAGCGTAGGGGGTCGAGAGACCCAGTACTTC
CASVGGRETQYF
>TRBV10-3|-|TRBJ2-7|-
TGTGCCATCAGGGGGATGGGTGGAGGAAACGAGCAGTACTTC
CAIRGMGGGNEQYF
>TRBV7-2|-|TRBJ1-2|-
TGTGCCAGCAGCTTAGTGTACGGGGACTATGGCTACACCTTC
CASSLVYGDYGYTF
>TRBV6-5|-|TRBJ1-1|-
TGTGCCAGCAGTTACGGGGGGGTAAAAGCTGAAGCTTTCTTT
CASSYGGVKAEAFF
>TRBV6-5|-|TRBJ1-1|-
TGTGCCAGCAGAGGCGACACAGGGAACACTGAAGCTTTCTTT
CASRGDTGNTEAFF
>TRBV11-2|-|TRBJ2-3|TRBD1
TGTGCCAGCAGCTTCACACAGGGGGACACAGATACGCAGTATTTT
CASSFTQGDTDTQYF
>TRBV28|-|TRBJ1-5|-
TGTGCCAGCAGTTCCGGAGGGAAAGACAATCAGCCCCAGCATTTT
CASSSGGKDNQPQHF
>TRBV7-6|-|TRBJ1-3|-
TGTGCCAGCAGCTTAGTCTACGACGCGCGACAGTTCTCTGGAAACACCATATATTTT
CASSLVYDARQFSGNTIYF
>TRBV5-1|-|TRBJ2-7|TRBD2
TGCGCCAGCAGCCCCCCTGGCGGGAGTGGCCACGAGCAGTACTTC
CASSPPGGSGHEQYF
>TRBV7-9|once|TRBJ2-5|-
TGTGCCAACGATCGGGGGGCCGGGGAGACCCAGTACTTC
CANDRGAGETQYF
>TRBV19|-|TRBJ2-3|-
TGTGCCAGTAGTATCCAGGGGAGCACAGATACGCAGTATTTT
CASSIQGSTDTQYF
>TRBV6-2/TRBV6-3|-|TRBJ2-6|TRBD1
TGTGCCAGCAGCGGACAGGGGGCCGTGAGTTTGGGCGCCAACGTCCTGACTTTC
CASSGQGAVSLGANVLTF
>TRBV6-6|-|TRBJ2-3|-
TGTGCCAGCAGTTACTCCGACAGAGGCCCAGATACGCAGTATTTT
CASSYSDRGPDTQYF
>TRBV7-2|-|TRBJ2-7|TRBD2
TGTGCCAGCAGCTCAGCGCGGACTAGCGGGGCCTACGAGCAGTACTTC
CASSSARTSGAYEQYF
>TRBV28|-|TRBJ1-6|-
TGTGCCAGCAGTCTCGGGGGGACCGCGAATTCACCCCTCCACTTT
CASSLGGTANSPLHF
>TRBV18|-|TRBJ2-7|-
TGTGCCAGCTCTGCGACCACCGGGGGCTCCTACGAGCAGTACTTC
CASSATTGGSYEQYF
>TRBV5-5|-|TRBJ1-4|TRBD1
TGTGCCAGCAGCCTGACAGGGGATATTGAAAAACTGTTTTTT
CASSLTGDIEKLFF
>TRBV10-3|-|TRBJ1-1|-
TGTGCCATCAGGGACAGCCGGGACACTGAAGCTTTCTTT
CAIRDSRDTEAFF
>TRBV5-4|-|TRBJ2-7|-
TGTGCCAGCAGCTTGGCCGGGGGGCGTTACGAGCAGTACTTC
CASSLAGGRYEQYF
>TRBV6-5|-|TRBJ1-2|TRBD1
TGTGCCAGCAGTTACTCGAGGTCGACAGGGAACCATGGCTACACCTTC
CASSYSRSTGNHGYTF
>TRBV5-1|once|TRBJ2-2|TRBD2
TGCGCCAGCAGCGAGGGACTAGCGGGACTAGGAAATTGGGAGCTGTTTTTT
CASSEGLAGLGNWELFF
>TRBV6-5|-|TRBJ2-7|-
TGTGCCAGCAACGGCCAGGGGCGCTACGAGCAGTACTTC
CASNGQGRYEQYF
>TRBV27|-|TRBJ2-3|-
TGTGCCAGCAGTACTTACGTCGGGGGCACAGATACGCAGTATTTT
CASSTYVGGTDTQYF
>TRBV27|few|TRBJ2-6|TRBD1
TGTGCCAGCAGTTTATGGGCAACACAGGGGGCCTCTGGGGCCAACGTCCTGACTTTC
CASSLWATQGASGANVLTF
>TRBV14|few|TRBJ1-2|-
TGTGCCAGCAGCCAAGAGGCCCCCCTACAGGGTCCTAACTATGGCTACACCTTC
CASSQEAPLQGPNYGYTF
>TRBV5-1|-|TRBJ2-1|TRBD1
TGCGCCAGCAGCATGACAGGGAACAATGAGCAGTTCTTC
CASSMTGNNEQFF
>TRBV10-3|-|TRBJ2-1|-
TGTGCCATCAGTGACGGCGGCTTTTCCTACAATGAGCAGTTCTTC
CAISDGGFSYNEQFF
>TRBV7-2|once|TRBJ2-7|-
TGTGCCAGCAGCTTAGACAGGGCGTACGAGCAGTACTTC
CASSLDRAYEQYF
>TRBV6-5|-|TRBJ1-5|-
TGTGCCAGCATGGGGGACTCCGGCAATCAGCCCCAGCATTTT
CASMGDSGNQPQHF
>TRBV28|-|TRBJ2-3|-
TGTGCCACCCTCCTTGGGGGGGCGCGGGCAGATACGCAGTATTTT
CATLLGGARADTQYF
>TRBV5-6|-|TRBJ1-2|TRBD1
TGTGCCAGCAGCTTGGTTCAGGGGGCCAGCTATGGCTACACCTTC
CASSLVQGASYGYTF
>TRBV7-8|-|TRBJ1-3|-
TGTGCCAGCAGCTTTGGCGGATCCTCGGGAAACACCATATATTTT
CASSFGGSSGNTIYF